The 27 T cell receptor beta chains below were found in one sample sequenced in a study of CD8+CD57+ T cells in acquired aplastic anemia. The template used for profiling TCR beta VDJ and CDR3 was genomic DNA. TCRdb re-called the reads through MiXCR, storing one row per CDR3 protein. Of about 58,000 distinct CDR3 sequences listed, roughly 60% were seen once; the top ten hold roughly 15%. Patients chosen for sequencing had CD8+CD57+ cells that had expanded, as shown by flow cytometry. The material sequenced was sorted CD4+, CD8+, or CD8+CD57+ T cells (not recorded which) from PBMCs. The receptors were gathered from a human donor with aplastic anemia.

There are a few counts of this clonotype. A much larger clone differs by one base, so this may be a read error. The rearrangement joins TRBV7-2 to TRBJ1-1, with 9 bases that match TRBD1. This CDR3 is 15 amino acids long. In germline, CDR1 is SGHTA, CDR2 FQGNSA. The CDR3 DNA sequence: TGTGCCGGCAGGTCCGGGACAGGGCTGCGAACTGAAGCTTTCTTT. Amino acid sequence: CAGRSGTGLRTEAFF.

This clonotype was recorded once. The V call is TRBV20-1, the J call TRBJ1-3; D is possibly TRBD1 (5 bases). The V and J ends lost 4 bases and 4 bases respectively, with 14 bases between them. The CDR3 has 14 amino acids. The germline V gene encodes CDR1 DFQATT and CDR2 SNEGSKA (reference sequence). The CDR3 spells CSATSQDHGNTIYF. CDR3 nucleotide sequence: TGCAGTGCTACGTCACAGGATCACGGAAACACCATATATTTT.

V gene TRBV10-2 combines with J gene TRBJ1-5; 10 nucleotides agree with TRBD1. The CDR3 is made up of 15 amino acids. Losses at the gene ends were 4 bases for V and 5 bases for J; bases not matched to a gene: 5. The germline V gene encodes CDR1 WSHSY and CDR2 SAAADI. CDR3 sequence: CASSGPGQGHQPQHF. CDR3 nucleotides: TGCGCCAGCAGTGGTCCGGGACAGGGGCATCAGCCCCAGCATTTT.

This chain connects TRBV24-1 to TRBJ2-5; D is unresolved. Germline-derived CDR1 and CDR2 are KGHDR and SFDVKD. With 4 bases removed from V and 3 bases from J, the gap between germline ends came to 14 bases. The CDR3 is 15 residues long. CDR3 bases: TGTGCCACCAGTGACGAGAGATACAGAAAAGAGACCCAGTACTTC. It is translated as CATSDERYRKETQYF.

Comment on this clonotype: Just one base apart from a much larger clone, this may be a read error. The chain links TRBV5-4 to TRBJ2-5, with a tentative D call TRBD2 (5 bases). In germline, CDR1 is SGHNT, CDR2 YYREEE (reference sequence). Trimming took 0 bases from V and 7 from J, leaving 13 bases between them. CDR3 length: 14 residues. DNA for the CDR3: TGTGCCAGCAGCTTGGGCGCGGAGGAGGCGACCCAGTACTTC. Its translation is CASSLGAEEATQYF.

This clonotype was observed a handful of times. An end of the junction does not agree with germline; a read error may underlie this. This rearrangement joins TRBV4-3 to TRBJ1-1, with D unresolved. The CDR3 is 15 residues long. CDR1 is LGHNA and CDR2 is YSLEER in the germline V gene. DNA for the CDR3: TGCGCCAGCAGCCAAGATTATGGGTCGAACACTGAAGCTCTCTTT. It specifies CASSQDYGSNTEALF.

The rearrangement uses TRBV5-4 and TRBJ2-3; 13 positions agree with TRBD2. This CDR3 is 17 amino acids long. From germline, CDR1 is SGHNT and CDR2 YYREEE (reference sequence). V lost 0 bases, J lost 4 bases, and 5 bases stayed unmatched. CDR3 sequence (DNA): TGTGCCAGCAGCTTGGGACTAGCGGGGGGCGCCGCAGATACGCAGTATTTT. Its protein product is CASSLGLAGGAADTQYF.

This clonotype showed up just a few times. The conserved phenylalanine or tryptophan normally closing the CDR3 is absent here, so this likely arose from a read error. The DNA is omitted, as the CDR3 cannot be located on it reliably, and the CDR3 follows TCRdb's listing. The chain recombines TRBV2 with TRBJ1-1; the table calls TRBD1, which could not be checked here. The CDR3 spans 8 residues, counting both ends. Germline V gene lookup returns CDR1 SNHLY and CDR2 FYNNEI. This chain's CDR3 is CASSDRDR.

This clonotype was counted at least ten times. This chain joins TRBV4-3 and TRBJ2-1; D call uncertain. The CDR3 runs to 12 residues. Germline V gene data show CDR1 as LGHNA and CDR2 as YSLEER. The V gene lost 0 bases and the J gene lost 8 bases, with 5 bases spanning the gap. The CDR3 is CASSQDPHEQFF. The CDR3 DNA reads TGCGCCAGCAGCCAAGATCCCCATGAGCAGTTCTTC.

V usage is TRBV10-1 and J usage is TRBJ1-6, with TRBD1 as a possible D gene (5 bases). CDR3 size: 15 residues. V gave up 5 bases and J gave up 7 bases, with 15 bases separating them. Germline CDR1 is WNHNN and CDR2 is SYGVQD (reference sequence). CDR3 amino acids: CASSRWGRSNSPLHF. For the CDR3, the DNA is TGCGCCAGCAGTAGGTGGGGACGGTCAAATTCACCCCTCCACTTT.

The chain couples TRBV14 to TRBJ2-7, with TRBD1 as a possible D gene (6 bases). Germline values: CDR1 SGHDN, CDR2 FVKESK. This CDR3 has 16 residues. Between the trimmed V and J ends, which lost 5 bases and 5 bases, there was a span of 22 bases. This CDR3 is CASSSHWGRTGNEQYF. CDR3 in DNA: TGTGCCAGCAGCTCCCATTGGGGGCGAACAGGGAACGAGCAGTACTTC.

This clonotype showed up many times. The chain uses TRBV6-2 or TRBV6-3 and TRBJ1-5, with TRBD1 identical over 9 bases. V was clipped by 2 bases and J by 3 bases; unmatched bases: 8. The germline gives CDR1 MNHEY, CDR2 SVGEGT. The CDR3 is 17 residues long. CDR3 amino acids: CASSYKGRQGDNQPQHF. CDR3 nucleotides: TGTGCCAGCAGTTACAAGGGGCGACAGGGGGACAATCAGCCCCAGCATTTT.

This clonotype has just a few counts. The V gene is TRBV15, the J gene TRBJ2-7, with 9 bases that match TRBD2. V shed 0 bases and J 3 bases; nucleotides not matched to a gene: 3. The germline gives CDR1 LNHNV, CDR2 YYDKDF (reference sequence). The CDR3 runs to 15 residues. CDR3 amino acids: CATSRDPSGDYEQYF. The CDR3 DNA reads as TGTGCCACCAGCAGAGATCCTAGCGGGGACTACGAGCAGTACTTC.

This clonotype was found many times. The CDR3 reads CASSPGMVAGTDNEQFF. In DNA form, the CDR3 reads TGTGCCAGCAGTCCCGGGATGGTAGCGGGGACCGACAATGAGCAGTTCTTC. The chain has TRBV6-1 and TRBJ2-1, with TRBD2 identical over 8 bases. Germline trimming cut 5 bases from V and 5 bases from J; bases unmatched to any gene: 14. Germline loops: CDR1 MNHNS, CDR2 SASEGT. The CDR3 is 17 amino acids.

This clonotype was observed a single time. The chain joins TRBV2 to TRBJ2-3; D perhaps matches TRBD1 (6 bases). The CDR3 is made up of 13 amino acids. Germline V gives CDR1 SNHLY, CDR2 FYNNEI. Trimming removed 5 bases at V and 2 bases at J, with 8 bases between. The CDR3 DNA reads as TGTGCCAGCAGTACAGGGCCCACAGATACGCAGTATTTT. Translated: CASSTGPTDTQYF.

This clonotype turned up a few times. J is TRBJ2-3 and V is TRBV2; the D is unclear. V dropped 7 bases and J dropped 2 bases, with 13 bases sitting between them. Germline V gene sequence: CDR1 SNHLY, CDR2 FYNNEI. The CDR3 totals 14 residues. The CDR3 protein is CASTASLNTDTQYF. CDR3 in DNA: TGTGCCAGCACTGCCTCCTTGAACACAGATACGCAGTATTTT.

The V call is TRBV19, the J call TRBJ1-2; no reliable D call. The germline gives CDR1 LNHDA, CDR2 SQIVND (reference sequence). V dropped 8 bases and J dropped 7 bases, with 2 bases sitting between them. CDR3 length: 8 amino acids. The CDR3 nucleotides are TGTGCCAGTGGTGGCTACACCTTC. It codes for CASGGYTF.

This clonotype has ten or more counts. J is TRBJ1-1 and V is TRBV5-5; D is possibly TRBD1 (6 bases). The germline gives CDR1 SGHKS, CDR2 YYEKEE (reference sequence). Trimming removed 0 bases from V and 6 bases from J, with 12 bases in between. The CDR3 runs 14 residues. The CDR3 nucleotides are TGTGCCAGCAGCTTGGCAGGGGAAGGCGCTGAAGCTTTCTTT. Protein: CASSLAGEGAEAFF. Complete variable domain (other parts from reference TRBV5-5 and TRBJ1-1): DAGVTQSPTHLIKTRGQQVTLRCSPISGHKSVSWYQQVLGQGPQFIFQYYEKEERGRGNFPDRFSARQFPNYSSELNVNALLLGDSALYLCASSLAGEGAEAFFGQGTRLTVV.

The rearrangement links TRBV5-6 to TRBJ1-5, with no clear D. Deletions cut 0 bases from V and 0 bases from J, with 7 bases between. Germline V gene lookup returns CDR1 SGHDT and CDR2 YYEEEE. The length of the CDR3 is 15 residues. As DNA, the CDR3 is TGTGCCAGCAGCTTGGGAGGTTATAGCAATCAGCCCCAGCATTTT. This sequence encodes CASSLGGYSNQPQHF.

Note on this clonotype: Lacking the conserved final phenylalanine or tryptophan, this CDR3 likely reflects a read error. The DNA is omitted, as the CDR3 cannot be located on it reliably, and the CDR3 follows TCRdb's listing. The chain uses TRBV10-3 and TRBJ2-7; the D segment call TRBD2 is taken from the table without a DNA check. The CDR3 spans 13 residues, counting both ends. Germline CDR1 is ENHRY and CDR2 is SYGVKD. The CDR3 spells CAISGTSGGPTET.

This clonotype was detected a few times. The J gene is TRBJ2-7, the V gene TRBV20-1; 11 bases agree with TRBD2. The V and J ends lost 6 bases and 4 bases, in that order; junction bases with no gene match: 14. Germline CDR1 is DFQATT and CDR2 is SNEGSKA (reference sequence). The CDR3 length is 16 residues. As DNA, the CDR3 is TGCAGTGCCCCCGACCCTACTAGCGGGGGAGATTACGAGCAGTACTTC. Its protein is CSAPDPTSGGDYEQYF.

This clonotype was counted many times. V is TRBV6-6 and J is TRBJ1-4; TRBD1 matches at 9 bases. CDR1 is MNHNY, CDR2 SVGAGI, per germline (reference sequence). The CDR3 loop spans 15 amino acids. Trimming took 0 bases from V and 7 from J; bases not matched to a gene: 3. The CDR3 reads CASSYSGTGLEKLFF. As DNA, the CDR3 is TGTGCCAGCAGTTACTCGGGGACAGGGCTTGAAAAACTGTTTTTT.

The rearrangement links TRBV2 to TRBJ2-5; a weak D match, TRBD1 (6 bases). The CDR3 spans 14 residues. V was shortened by 4 bases and J by 5 bases, with 14 bases between the two germline ends. Germline CDR1 SNHLY, CDR2 FYNNEI. CDR3 nucleotides: TGTGCCAGCAGTGTTGGTCAGGGGATGGAGACCCAGTACTTC. Translated: CASSVGQGMETQYF.

The chain employs TRBV20-1 and TRBJ2-7, with TRBD1 matching 7 bases. Germline V gives CDR1 DFQATT, CDR2 SNEGSKA (reference sequence). Unmatched junction bases numbered 7, after V lost 2 bases and J lost 3 bases. The CDR3 runs 14 residues. CDR3 region: CSARTGTANYEQYF. The CDR3, as DNA: TGCAGTGCTAGAACCGGGACAGCTAACTACGAGCAGTACTTC.

J is TRBJ2-1 and V is TRBV5-5; no clear D. This CDR3 has 14 residues. Germline CDR1 and CDR2: SGHKS and YYEKEE (reference sequence). The V gene lost 3 bases and the J gene lost 6 bases, with 13 bases spanning the gap. The CDR3 nucleotides read TGTGCCAGCAGCTCCCCGGCTATAGGCAATGAGCAGTTCTTC. Translated, it gives CASSSPAIGNEQFF.

This chain joins TRBV6-1 and TRBJ2-3, with 11 positions matching TRBD2. With V trimmed by 6 bases and J by 7 bases, 9 bases remained unmatched. Germline values: CDR1 MNHNS, CDR2 SASEGT. The CDR3 is 15 amino acids. CDR3 sequence reads: CASRSGTSGRNTQYF. The CDR3 DNA follows: TGTGCCAGCAGATCAGGGACTAGCGGACGAAATACGCAGTATTTT.

This chain joins TRBV20-1 and TRBJ2-1, with 7 bases lining up with TRBD2. This CDR3 spans 15 amino acids. The J segment lost 6 bases and the V segment lost 6 bases, leaving 14 bases of the junction unmatched. Germline CDR1 and CDR2: DFQATT and SNEGSKA (reference sequence). CDR3 amino acids: CSASSLGASGNEQFF. CDR3 DNA: TGCAGTGCCAGCAGCCTAGGGGCTAGCGGCAATGAGCAGTTCTTC.